The 27 T cell receptor beta chains in this list originate from one sample, sequenced in a study of cytomegalovirus exposure and HLA in healthy donors. PCR involved 60 Vbeta and 13 Jbeta primers. Using immunoSEQ multiplex PCR, the repertoire was profiled, and TCRdb retains in-frame clones only, with some absent. In the table there are around 91,000 clones, roughly 67% of which are singletons. Sequenced sample: PBMCs. Source of these receptors: a human donor in good health.

This clone was picked up a small number of times. The chain uses TRBV7-9 and TRBJ2-5; D gene unclear. Between the trimmed V and J ends, which lost 0 bases and 1 base, there was a span of 3 bases. This CDR3 comprises 13 residues. The germline V gene encodes CDR1 SEHNR and CDR2 FQNEAQ (reference sequence). The DNA for the CDR3 is TGTGCCAGCAGCTTAGCCTCCCAAGAGACCCAGTACTTC. This translates into CASSLASQETQYF.

This chain uses TRBV10-3 with TRBJ1-5; maybe TRBD1 (5 bases). The CDR3 loop spans 14 amino acids. Germline lookup yields CDR1 ENHRY and CDR2 SYGVKD. Trimming cost V 0 bases and J 5 bases, with 8 bases left between them. The CDR3 loop reads CAISESTVYQPQHF. The CDR3 DNA follows: TGTGCCATCAGTGAGTCGACAGTGTATCAGCCCCAGCATTTT.

V usage is TRBV25-1 and J usage is TRBJ1-5, with 8 bases aligning to TRBD1. This CDR3 region has 13 residues. Losses at the gene ends were 3 bases for V and 6 bases for J; bases not matched to a gene: 1. CDR1 is MGHDK and CDR2 is SYGVNS in the germline V gene. CDR3 loop: CASSETGAQPQHF. DNA for the CDR3: TGTGCCAGCAGTGAGACAGGGGCTCAGCCCCAGCATTTT. The entire variable domain, with the rest obtained from reference TRBV25-1 and TRBJ1-5, is as follows: EADIYQTPRYLVIGTGKKITLECSQTMGHDKMYWYQQDPGMELHLIHYSYGVNSTEKGDLSSESTVSRIRTEHFPLTLESARPSHTSQYLCASSETGAQPQHFGDGTRLSIL.

The chain combines TRBV5-1 with TRBJ1-1; 8 bases match TRBD1. CDR1 SGHRS and CDR2 YFSETQ come from the germline V gene. V lost 0 bases and J lost 1; bases outside the gene matches: 2. CDR3 length: 15 amino acids. In DNA, the CDR3 is TGCGCCAGCAGCTTGGCCCAGGGGGCGAACACTGAAGCTTTCTTT. This translates into CASSLAQGANTEAFF.

This chain links TRBV7-3 with TRBJ1-2; 8 bases align to TRBD1. V trimming: 5 bases; J trimming: 0 bases; junction bases outside the gene matches: 2. From germline, CDR1 is SGHTA and CDR2 FQGTGA. This CDR3 region has 14 residues. CDR3 region: CASSLDRANYGYTF. As DNA, the CDR3 is TGTGCCAGCAGCCTGGACAGGGCTAACTATGGCTACACCTTC.

CDR3 nucleotide sequence: TGTGCCAGCTCACCCTCCCCGGGACAGTACAATGAGCAGTTCTTC. Translation gives CASSPSPGQYNEQFF. The genes are TRBV18 and TRBJ2-1; TRBD1 agrees at 7 bases. The J segment lost 4 bases and the V segment lost 3 bases, leaving 6 bases of the junction unmatched. In germline, CDR1 is KGHSH, CDR2 LQKENI. This CDR3 spans 15 amino acids.

The J gene is TRBJ2-1, the V gene TRBV29-1; D may be TRBD1 (7 bases). Between the trimmed V and J ends, which lost 7 bases and 0 bases, there was a span of 16 bases. Germline V gives CDR1 SQVTM, CDR2 ANQGSEA. The CDR3 covers 15 residues. The CDR3 DNA is TGCAGCGGGACCGGGGGACAGAGCTCCTACAATGAGCAGTTCTTC. Protein sequence: CSGTGGQSSYNEQFF.

This chain connects TRBV9 to TRBJ1-3; no firm D call. Trimming stripped 2 bases from V and 8 bases from J, with 8 bases between. Germline CDR1 reads SGDLS; CDR2 reads YYNGEE. CDR3 length: 12 amino acids. The CDR3 loop is CASSVSPDTIYF. DNA for the CDR3: TGTGCCAGCAGCGTGAGCCCGGACACCATATATTTT.

This clone came up once. This chain links TRBV15 with TRBJ1-1, with 11 bases that match TRBD1. Germline CDR1 LNHNV, CDR2 YYDKDF (reference sequence). V gave up 4 bases and J gave up 11 bases; unmatched junction bases: 12. CDR3 length equals 15 residues. The CDR3 DNA sequence: TGTGCCACCAGCACCGGACAGGGGGCGAAAGTAGGGGCTTTCTTT. Its translation: CATSTGQGAKVGAFF. Looking up the rest from reference TRBV15 and TRBJ1-1 gives the full variable domain: DAMVIQNPRYQVTQFGKPVTLSCSQTLNHNVMYWYQQKSSQAPKLLFHYYDKDFNNEADTPDNFQSRRPNTSFCFLDIRSPGLGDTAMYLCATSTGQGAKVGAFFGQGTRLTVV.

This clone was recorded only once. J is TRBJ1-2 and V is TRBV9, with 8 bases aligning to TRBD1. This CDR3 is 15 amino acids long. The junction had 8 bases not matched to a gene; V was cut back by 3 bases and J by 4 bases. The germline CDR1 and CDR2 sequences are SGDLS and YYNGEE. CDR3 sequence (DNA): TGTGCCAGCAGCGCTCCGACAGGGGCCGCCTATGGCTACACCTTC. Translation: CASSAPTGAAYGYTF.

For the CDR3, the DNA is TGTGCCAGCAGCGGCCGGGAAGTGGGCACAGATACGCAGTATTTT. This encodes CASSGREVGTDTQYF. The J gene is TRBJ2-3, the V gene TRBV9; tentatively, D is TRBD2 (5 bases). Germline V gene data show CDR1 as SGDLS and CDR2 as YYNGEE. CDR3 length: 15 residues. Trimming took off 3 bases at V and 1 base at J, with 12 bases between the two ends.

The CDR3: CASSLTGQGRNTIYF. The CDR3 DNA reads as TGCGCCAGCAGCTTGACGGGACAGGGGAGAAACACCATATATTTT. This chain joins TRBV5-1 and TRBJ1-3; 10 bases match TRBD1. J lost 5 bases, V lost 1 base, and 3 bases had no gene match. Germline V gene lookup returns CDR1 SGHRS and CDR2 YFSETQ. The CDR3 contains 15 residues.

The table lists this clone with a few counts. The chain uses TRBV4-1 and TRBJ2-2; a possible D gene is TRBD2 (6 bases). Germline loops: CDR1 MGHRA, CDR2 YSYEKL. CDR3 size: 16 residues. V was shortened by 5 bases and J by 3 bases, with 16 bases between the two germline ends. In DNA form, the CDR3 reads TGCGCCAGCAGCGAAGTACCGGGACTTCACACCGGGGAGCTGTTTTTT. Its protein is CASSEVPGLHTGELFF.

The rearrangement links TRBV7-9 to TRBJ2-7; 11 bases fit TRBD2. V was clipped by 4 bases and J by 0 bases; unmatched bases: 8. Germline CDR1 and CDR2: SEHNR and FQNEAQ (reference sequence). This CDR3 is 17 amino acids long. The CDR3, as DNA: TGTGCCAGCAGCTCTTCCAGACTAGCGGGGAGCTCCTACGAGCAGTACTTC. It codes for CASSSSRLAGSSYEQYF.

The J gene is TRBJ2-2, the V gene TRBV14, with D uncertain. The CDR3 totals 13 residues. The germline CDR1 and CDR2 sequences are SGHDN and FVKESK. V was trimmed by 0 bases and J by 4 bases, leaving 3 bases between them. CDR3 residues: CASSQERTGELFF. In DNA form, the CDR3 reads TGTGCCAGCAGCCAAGAGCGCACCGGGGAGCTGTTTTTT.

Turning to this clone: The same CDR3 is also encoded by other DNA sequences in this sample. The chain uses TRBV7-2 and TRBJ1-2; perhaps TRBD1 as D (5 bases). In germline, CDR1 is SGHTA, CDR2 FQGNSA. V lost 0 bases and J 5 bases, leaving 7 bases between the germline ends. The CDR3 is made up of 13 amino acids. The CDR3 nucleotides are TGTGCCAGCAGCTTAGCGCCAGGGTATGGCTACACCTTC. It yields the protein CASSLAPGYGYTF.

This clone was observed a handful of times. J is TRBJ2-5 and V is TRBV6-6, with TRBD1 as a possible D gene (5 bases). Germline V CDR1 and CDR2: MNHNY, SVGAGI (reference sequence). The CDR3 consists of 12 residues. V lost 5 bases and J 4 bases, leaving 8 bases between the germline ends. CDR3 sequence reads: CASSPRAETQYF. DNA of the CDR3: TGTGCCAGCAGTCCCAGGGCAGAGACCCAGTACTTC.

The chain combines TRBV5-1 with TRBJ2-5, with D possibly TRBD2 on 6 matching bases. This CDR3 region has 13 residues. V was trimmed by 0 bases and J by 3 bases, leaving 6 bases between them. Germline V lookup: CDR1 SGHRS, CDR2 YFSETQ. CDR3 region: CASSLGLEETQYF. For the CDR3, the DNA is TGCGCCAGCAGCTTGGGACTAGAAGAGACCCAGTACTTC.

V and J are TRBV9 and TRBJ2-7, with D possibly TRBD1 on 6 matching bases. The CDR3 sequence is 15 residues long. Germline assignment: CDR1 SGDLS and CDR2 YYNGEE. The germline V and J ends were trimmed by 0 bases and 6 bases, with 16 bases remaining between them. The DNA of the CDR3 is TGTGCCAGCAGCGTAGGACCCACAGGGTTTCGCGAGCAGTACTTC. It codes for CASSVGPTGFREQYF.

The genes are TRBV5-4 and TRBJ1-1, with 8 bases aligning to TRBD1. The length of the CDR3 is 16 residues. J was trimmed by 4 bases and V by 3 bases; bases with no gene match: 11. CDR1 is SGHNT and CDR2 is YYREEE in the germline V gene (reference sequence). The CDR3 coding sequence is TGTGCCAGCAGCTCCTGGACAGGGCGGAGGCTCACTGAAGCTTTCTTT. It is translated as CASSSWTGRRLTEAFF.

V gene TRBV6-6 combines with J gene TRBJ1-6; D not resolved. The CDR3 covers 13 residues. The V and J ends lost 7 bases and 5 bases respectively, with 9 bases between them. Germline CDR1 reads MNHNY; CDR2 reads SVGAGI (reference sequence). The chain's CDR3 is CASNNMDNSPLHF. The CDR3 nucleotides are TGTGCCAGCAATAACATGGATAATTCACCCCTCCACTTT.

The CDR3 is CASSIAAGDYEQYF. The DNA of the CDR3 is TGTGCCAGTAGTATAGCGGCAGGGGACTACGAGCAGTACTTC. The V gene is TRBV19, the J gene TRBJ2-5, with TRBD1 as a possible D gene (6 bases). With the DNA end fitting TRBJ2-7 better, the J assignment may be wrong. Germline CDR1 LNHDA, CDR2 SQIVND (reference sequence). CDR3 length: 14 residues.

This clone was counted only a few times. The V and J genes are TRBV19 and TRBJ1-4; D gene uncertain. CDR1 LNHDA and CDR2 SQIVND come from the germline V gene (reference sequence). V lost 7 bases to trimming and J lost 6 bases, with 12 bases between them. The CDR3 loop spans 13 amino acids. CDR3 in DNA: TGTGCCAGTATGTTCCACGGGGATGAAAAACTGTTTTTT. Its protein is CASMFHGDEKLFF.

This chain links TRBV5-5 with TRBJ1-3; D is perhaps TRBD1 (5 bases). CDR3 length: 16 amino acids. Trimming removed 4 bases at V and 0 bases at J, with 14 bases between. Germline CDR1 SGHKS, CDR2 YYEKEE (reference sequence). The CDR3 DNA sequence: TGTGCCAGCAGCACGGCGGGACGCATCTCTGGAAACACCATATATTTT. It specifies CASSTAGRISGNTIYF.

The chain has TRBV5-6 and TRBJ2-5; 9 bases are a match to TRBD1. CDR3 length: 18 residues. Trimming at V came to 2 bases and at J to 5 bases, leaving 16 bases not matched to a gene. The germline V gene has CDR1 SGHDT and CDR2 YYEEEE. DNA for the CDR3: TGTGCCAGCAGCTTTCTACTTTCCAGGACAGGGGCCGGGGAGACCCAGTACTTC. This gives the protein CASSFLLSRTGAGETQYF.

The chain recombines TRBV9 with TRBJ1-3, with D possibly being TRBD1 (5 bases). Germline CDR1 and CDR2: SGDLS and YYNGEE. The CDR3 has 14 amino acids. The V gene lost 0 bases and the J gene lost 4 bases, with 8 bases spanning the gap. Written as DNA, the CDR3 is TGTGCCAGCAGCGTAGAGCCAGGGGGAAACACCATATATTTT. This codes for CASSVEPGGNTIYF.

V usage is TRBV14 and J usage is TRBJ2-1; weak D call: TRBD1 (6 bases). The length of the CDR3 is 15 residues. CDR1 is SGHDN, CDR2 FVKESK, per germline. V was pared by 4 bases and J by 6 bases, with 16 bases between. CDR3 bases: TGTGCCAGCAGCCCCTGGACAGAGTGGGCCAATGAGCAGTTCTTC. Translated: CASSPWTEWANEQFF. The variable domain in full, completed from reference TRBV14 and TRBJ2-1, reads EAGVTQFPSHSVIEKGQTVTLRCDPISGHDNLYWYRRVMGKEIKFLLHFVKESKQDESGMPNNRFLAERTGGTYSTLKVQPAELEDSGVYFCASSPWTEWANEQFFGPGTRLTVL.